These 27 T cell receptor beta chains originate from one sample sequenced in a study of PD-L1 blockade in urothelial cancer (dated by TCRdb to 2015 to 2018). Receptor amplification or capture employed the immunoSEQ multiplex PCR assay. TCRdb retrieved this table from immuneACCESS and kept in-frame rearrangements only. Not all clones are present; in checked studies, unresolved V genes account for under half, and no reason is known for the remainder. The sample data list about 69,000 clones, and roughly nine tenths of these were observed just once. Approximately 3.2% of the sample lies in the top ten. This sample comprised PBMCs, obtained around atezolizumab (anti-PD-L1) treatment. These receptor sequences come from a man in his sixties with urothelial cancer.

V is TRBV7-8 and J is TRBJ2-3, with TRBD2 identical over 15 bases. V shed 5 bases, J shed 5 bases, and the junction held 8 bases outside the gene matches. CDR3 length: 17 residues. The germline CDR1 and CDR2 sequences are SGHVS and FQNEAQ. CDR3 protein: CASSPGLAGGPQDTQYF. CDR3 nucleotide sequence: TGTGCCAGCAGCCCAGGACTAGCGGGAGGGCCGCAAGATACGCAGTATTTT.

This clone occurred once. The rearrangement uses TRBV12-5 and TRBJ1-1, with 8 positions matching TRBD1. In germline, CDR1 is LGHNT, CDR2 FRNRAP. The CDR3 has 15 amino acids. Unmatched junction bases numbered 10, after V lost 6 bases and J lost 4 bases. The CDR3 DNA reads TGTGCTAGTGGCTACGGGACAGGCCTTGGCACTGAAGCTTTCTTT. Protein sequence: CASGYGTGLGTEAFF.

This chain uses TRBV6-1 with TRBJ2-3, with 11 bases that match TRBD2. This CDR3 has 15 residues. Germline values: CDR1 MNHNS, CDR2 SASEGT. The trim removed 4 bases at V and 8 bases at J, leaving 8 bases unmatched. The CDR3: CASSADSGGAGTQYF. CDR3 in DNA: TGTGCCAGCAGTGCTGATAGCGGGGGGGCCGGTACGCAGTATTTT.

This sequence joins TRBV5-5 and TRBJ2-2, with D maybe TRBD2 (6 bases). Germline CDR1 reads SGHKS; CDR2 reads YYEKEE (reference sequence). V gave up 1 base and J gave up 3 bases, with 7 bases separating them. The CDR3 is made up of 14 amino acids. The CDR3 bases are TGTGCCAGCAGCTTGTGGGAGGACACCGGGGAGCTGTTTTTT. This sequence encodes CASSLWEDTGELFF.

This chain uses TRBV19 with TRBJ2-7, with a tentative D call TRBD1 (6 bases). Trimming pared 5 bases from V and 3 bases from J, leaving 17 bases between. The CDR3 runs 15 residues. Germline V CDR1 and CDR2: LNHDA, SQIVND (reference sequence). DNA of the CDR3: TGTGCCAGTAGTCTCTACAGGGCTGCCTTCTACGAGCAGTACTTC. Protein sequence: CASSLYRAAFYEQYF.

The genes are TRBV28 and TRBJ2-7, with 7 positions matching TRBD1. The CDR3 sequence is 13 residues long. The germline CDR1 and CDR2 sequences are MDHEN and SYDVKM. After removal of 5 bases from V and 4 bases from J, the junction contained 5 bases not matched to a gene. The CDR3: CASSVQGRYEQYF. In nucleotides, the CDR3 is TGTGCCAGCAGTGTACAGGGGCGGTACGAGCAGTACTTC.

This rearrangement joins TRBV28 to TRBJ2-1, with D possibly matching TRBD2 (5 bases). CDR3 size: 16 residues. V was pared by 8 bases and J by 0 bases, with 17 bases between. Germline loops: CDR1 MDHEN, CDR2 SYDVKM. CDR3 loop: CASHSEEAGSYNEQFF. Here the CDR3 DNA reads TGTGCCAGCCACTCGGAGGAGGCGGGCTCCTACAATGAGCAGTTCTTC.

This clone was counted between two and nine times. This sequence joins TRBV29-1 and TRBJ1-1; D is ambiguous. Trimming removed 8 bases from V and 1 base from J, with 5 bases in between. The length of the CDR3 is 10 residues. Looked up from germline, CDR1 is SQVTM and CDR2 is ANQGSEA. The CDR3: CSTRNTEAFF. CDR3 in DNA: TGCAGCACCAGGAACACTGAAGCTTTCTTT.

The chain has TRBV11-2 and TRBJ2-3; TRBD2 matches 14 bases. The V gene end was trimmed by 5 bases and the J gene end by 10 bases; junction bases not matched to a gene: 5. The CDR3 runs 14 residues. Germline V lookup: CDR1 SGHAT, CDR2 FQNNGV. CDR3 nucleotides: TGTGCCAGCAGCCTAAGACTAGCGGGAGGGGCGCAGTATTTT. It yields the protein CASSLRLAGGAQYF.

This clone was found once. Here the CDR3 reads CASSIMGGLGANVLTF. DNA of the CDR3: TGTGCCAGTAGTATTATGGGGGGGCTTGGGGCCAACGTCCTGACTTTC. This chain connects TRBV19 to TRBJ2-6; possible D gene TRBD2, 7 bases. This CDR3 is built from 16 residues. The V and J ends lost 3 bases and 3 bases respectively, with 12 bases between them. Germline V lookup: CDR1 LNHDA, CDR2 SQIVND (reference sequence).

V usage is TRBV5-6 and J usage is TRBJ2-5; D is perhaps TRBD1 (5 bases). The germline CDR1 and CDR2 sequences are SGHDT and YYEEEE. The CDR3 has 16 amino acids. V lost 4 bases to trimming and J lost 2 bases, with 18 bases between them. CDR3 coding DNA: TGTGCCAGCAGCCCTGAGACAGCCCAGATACAAGAGACCCAGTACTTC. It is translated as CASSPETAQIQETQYF.

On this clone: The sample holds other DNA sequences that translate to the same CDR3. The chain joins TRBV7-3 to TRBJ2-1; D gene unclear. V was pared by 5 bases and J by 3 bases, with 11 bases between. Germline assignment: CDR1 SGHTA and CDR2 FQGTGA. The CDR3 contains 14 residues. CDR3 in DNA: TGTGCCAGCAGCCCTACAGTGAACTACAATGAGCAGTTCTTC. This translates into CASSPTVNYNEQFF.

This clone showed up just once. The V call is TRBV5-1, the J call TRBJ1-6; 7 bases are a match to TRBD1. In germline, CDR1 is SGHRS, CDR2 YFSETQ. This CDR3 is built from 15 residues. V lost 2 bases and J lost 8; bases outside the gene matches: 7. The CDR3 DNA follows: TGCGCCAGCAGCTTATGGGACAGAGAGTATTCACCCCTCCACTTT. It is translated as CASSLWDREYSPLHF.

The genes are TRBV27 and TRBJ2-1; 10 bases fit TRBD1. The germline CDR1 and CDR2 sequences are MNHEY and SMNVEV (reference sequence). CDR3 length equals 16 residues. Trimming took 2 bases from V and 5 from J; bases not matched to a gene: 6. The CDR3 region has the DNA TGTGCCAGCAGTTTAGGACAGGGGGTGGGCGACAATGAGCAGTTCTTC. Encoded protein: CASSLGQGVGDNEQFF.

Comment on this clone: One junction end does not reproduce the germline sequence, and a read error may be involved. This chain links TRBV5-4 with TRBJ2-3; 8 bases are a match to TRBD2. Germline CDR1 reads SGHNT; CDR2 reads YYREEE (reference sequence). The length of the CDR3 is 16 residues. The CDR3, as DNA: TGTGCCAGCAGGTTGGGGGGACTAGGTAACCCAGATACGCAGTATTTT. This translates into CASRLGGLGNPDTQYF.

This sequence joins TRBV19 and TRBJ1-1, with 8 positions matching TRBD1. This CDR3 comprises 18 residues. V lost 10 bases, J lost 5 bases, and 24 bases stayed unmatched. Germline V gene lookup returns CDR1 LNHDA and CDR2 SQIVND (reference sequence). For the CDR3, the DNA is TGTGCCACCTACCCGGCGGACAGGGCCGGTTATGGGGGAACTGAAGCTTTCTTT. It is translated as CATYPADRAGYGGTEAFF.

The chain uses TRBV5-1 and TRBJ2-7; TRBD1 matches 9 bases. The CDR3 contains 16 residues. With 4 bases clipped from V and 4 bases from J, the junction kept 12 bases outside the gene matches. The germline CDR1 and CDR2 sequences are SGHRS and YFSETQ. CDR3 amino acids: CASSKDRGRTIYEQYF. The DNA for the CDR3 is TGCGCCAGCAGCAAGGACAGGGGCAGAACAATTTACGAGCAGTACTTC. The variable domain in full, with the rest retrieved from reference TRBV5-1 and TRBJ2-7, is KAGVTQTPRYLIKTRGQQVTLSCSPISGHRSVSWYQQTPGQGLQFLFEYFSETQRNKGNFPGRFSGRQFSNSRSEMNVSTLELGDSALYLCASSKDRGRTIYEQYFGPGTRLTVT.

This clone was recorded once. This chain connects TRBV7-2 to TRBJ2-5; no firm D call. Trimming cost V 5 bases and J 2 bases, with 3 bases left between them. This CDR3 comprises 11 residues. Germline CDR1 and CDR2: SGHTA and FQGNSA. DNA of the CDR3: TGTGCCAGCAGCCCACAAGAGACCCAGTACTTC. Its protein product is CASSPQETQYF.

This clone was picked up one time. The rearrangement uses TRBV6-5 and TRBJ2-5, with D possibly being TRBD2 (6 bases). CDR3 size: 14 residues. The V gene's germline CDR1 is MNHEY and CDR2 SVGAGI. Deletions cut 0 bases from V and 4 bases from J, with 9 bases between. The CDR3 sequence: CASSYSREVETQYF. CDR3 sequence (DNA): TGTGCCAGCAGTTACTCCAGGGAGGTAGAGACCCAGTACTTC.

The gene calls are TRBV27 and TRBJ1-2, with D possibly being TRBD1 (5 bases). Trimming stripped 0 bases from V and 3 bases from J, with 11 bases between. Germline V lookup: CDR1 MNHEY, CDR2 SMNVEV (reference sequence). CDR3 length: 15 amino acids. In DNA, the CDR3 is TGTGCCAGCAGTTTATCGATCCAGGGCGACTATGGCTACACCTTC. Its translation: CASSLSIQGDYGYTF.

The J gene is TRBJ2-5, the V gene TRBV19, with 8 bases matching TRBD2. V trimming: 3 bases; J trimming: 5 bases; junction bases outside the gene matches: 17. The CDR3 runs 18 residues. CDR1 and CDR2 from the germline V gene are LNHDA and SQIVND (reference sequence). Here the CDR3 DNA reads TGTGCCAGTAGTATGTTTTTGAGCGGGAGAGGCGTAAGTGAGACCCAGTACTTC. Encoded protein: CASSMFLSGRGVSETQYF.

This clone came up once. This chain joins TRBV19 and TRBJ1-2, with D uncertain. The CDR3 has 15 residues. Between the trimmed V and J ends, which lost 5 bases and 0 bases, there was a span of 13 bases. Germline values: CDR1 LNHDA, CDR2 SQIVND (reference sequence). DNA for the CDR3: TGTGCCAGTAGTCTGGGCCGCAATCCTAACTATGGCTACACCTTC. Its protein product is CASSLGRNPNYGYTF. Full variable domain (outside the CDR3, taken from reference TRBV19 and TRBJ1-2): DGGITQSPKYLFRKEGQNVTLSCEQNLNHDAMYWYRQDPGQGLRLIYYSQIVNDFQKGDIAEGYSVSREKKESFPLTVTSAQKNPTAFYLCASSLGRNPNYGYTFGSGTRLTVV.

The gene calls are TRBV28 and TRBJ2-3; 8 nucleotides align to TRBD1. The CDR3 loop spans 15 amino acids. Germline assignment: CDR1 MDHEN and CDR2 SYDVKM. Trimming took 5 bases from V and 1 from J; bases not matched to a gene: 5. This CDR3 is CASSTTGQGTDTQYF. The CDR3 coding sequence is TGTGCCAGCAGTACGACGGGACAGGGCACAGATACGCAGTATTTT.

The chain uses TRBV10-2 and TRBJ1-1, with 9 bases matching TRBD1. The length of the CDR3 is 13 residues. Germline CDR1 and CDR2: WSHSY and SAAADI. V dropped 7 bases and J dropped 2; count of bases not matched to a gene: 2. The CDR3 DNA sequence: TGCGCCAGCAAGGGACAGGGAAACACTGAAGCTTTCTTT. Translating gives CASKGQGNTEAFF.

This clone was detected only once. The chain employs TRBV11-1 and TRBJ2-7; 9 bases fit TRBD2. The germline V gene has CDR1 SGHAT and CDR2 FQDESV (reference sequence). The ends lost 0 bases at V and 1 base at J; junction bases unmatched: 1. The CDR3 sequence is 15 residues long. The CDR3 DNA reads TGTGCCAGCAGCTTAGCGACTAGCGGTTCCTACGAGCAGTACTTC. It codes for CASSLATSGSYEQYF. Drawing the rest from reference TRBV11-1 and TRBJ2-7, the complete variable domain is EAEVAQSPRYKITEKSQAVAFWCDPISGHATLYWYRQILGQGPELLVQFQDESVVDDSQLPKDRFSAERLKGVDSTLKIQPAELGDSAMYLCASSLATSGSYEQYFGPGTRLTVT.

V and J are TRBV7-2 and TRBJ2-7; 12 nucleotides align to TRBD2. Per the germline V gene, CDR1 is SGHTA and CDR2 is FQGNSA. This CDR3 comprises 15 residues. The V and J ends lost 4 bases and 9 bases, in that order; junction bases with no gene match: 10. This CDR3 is CASSSRTSGDLGQYF. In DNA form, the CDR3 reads TGTGCCAGCAGCTCCCGGACTAGCGGGGACCTCGGGCAGTACTTC.

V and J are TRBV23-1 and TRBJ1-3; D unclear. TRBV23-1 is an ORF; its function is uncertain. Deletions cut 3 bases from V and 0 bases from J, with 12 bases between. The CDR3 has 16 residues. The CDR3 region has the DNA TGCGCCAGCAGTCAGTCTACAGTAGTCTCTGGAAACACCATATATTTT. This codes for CASSQSTVVSGNTIYF.